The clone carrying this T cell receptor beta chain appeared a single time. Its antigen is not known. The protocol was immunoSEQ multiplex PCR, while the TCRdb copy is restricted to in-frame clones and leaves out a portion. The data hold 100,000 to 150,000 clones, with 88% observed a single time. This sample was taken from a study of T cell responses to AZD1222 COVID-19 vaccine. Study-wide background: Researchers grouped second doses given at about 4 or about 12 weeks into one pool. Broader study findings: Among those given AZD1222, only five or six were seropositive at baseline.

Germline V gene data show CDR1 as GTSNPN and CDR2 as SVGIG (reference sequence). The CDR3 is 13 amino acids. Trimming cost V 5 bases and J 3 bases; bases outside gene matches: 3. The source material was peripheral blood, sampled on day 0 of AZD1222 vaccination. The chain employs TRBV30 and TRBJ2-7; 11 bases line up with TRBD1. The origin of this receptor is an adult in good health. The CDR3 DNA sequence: TGTGCCTGGGGTGGGACAGGGGGCTACGAGCAGTACTTC. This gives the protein CAWGGTGGYEQYF.